Each of the 11 T cell receptor beta chains below was sequenced from the same sample in a study of T cell responses to AZD1222 COVID-19 vaccine. TCRdb's table, derived via immunoSEQ multiplex PCR, lists solely in-frame clones and lacks some. The sample holds 100,000 or so clones, around nine tenths seen once. Sequences were derived from peripheral blood, sampled on day 0 of AZD1222 vaccination. The receptors shown here come from an adult in good health.

The V and J genes are TRBV6-6 and TRBJ1-6, with D unresolved. The CDR3 is 14 residues long. V lost 5 bases, J lost 10 bases, and 15 bases lay in between. Germline V gene lookup returns CDR1 MNHNY and CDR2 SVGAGI (reference sequence). The CDR3 loop reads CASSSQAAGSPLHF. The CDR3 DNA reads TGTGCCAGCAGTAGTCAGGCTGCGGGGTCACCCCTCCACTTT.

The gene calls are TRBV7-9 and TRBJ1-1; unclear D gene. The CDR3 has 16 amino acids. V lost 1 base and J lost 0, with 12 bases in between. Germline CDR1 SEHNR, CDR2 FQNEAQ (reference sequence). CDR3 DNA: TGTGCCAGCAGCTTAGGGGTGGATCCTCTGAACACTGAAGCTTTCTTT. Translated: CASSLGVDPLNTEAFF.

The chain combines TRBV7-9 with TRBJ2-3; 13 nucleotides align to TRBD2. Looked up from germline, CDR1 is SEHNR and CDR2 is FQNEAQ (reference sequence). The V and J ends lost 1 base and 6 bases, in that order; junction bases with no gene match: 7. The length of the CDR3 is 17 residues. The CDR3: CASSLGGLAGPRDTQYF. CDR3 nucleotides: TGTGCCAGCAGCTTAGGGGGACTAGCGGGGCCGCGGGATACGCAGTATTTT. Looking up the rest from reference TRBV7-9 and TRBJ2-3 gives the full variable domain: DTGVSQNPRHKITKRGQNVTFRCDPISEHNRLYWYRQTLGQGPEFLTYFQNEAQLEKSRLLSDRFSAERPKGSFSTLEIQRTEQGDSAMYLCASSLGGLAGPRDTQYFGPGTRLTVL.

The chain uses TRBV7-2 and TRBJ1-1; no firm D call. The germline V gene has CDR1 SGHTA and CDR2 FQGNSA. V gave up 5 bases and J gave up 4 bases, with 11 bases separating them. This CDR3 is built from 13 residues. In DNA, the CDR3 is TGTGCCAGCAGCCTAGGCGGCGGCACTGAAGCTTTCTTT. This codes for CASSLGGGTEAFF.

This clone has just one count. This chain joins TRBV5-1 and TRBJ1-6; TRBD1 agrees at 12 bases. Trimming cost V 0 bases and J 0 bases; bases outside gene matches: 7. Germline V gene lookup returns CDR1 SGHRS and CDR2 YFSETQ. The CDR3 is made up of 20 amino acids. CDR3: CASSLGTGQGASSYNSPLHF. DNA of the CDR3: TGCGCCAGCAGCTTGGGTACGGGACAGGGGGCCAGCTCCTATAATTCACCCCTCCACTTT.

The chain employs TRBV28 and TRBJ2-1; a weak D match, TRBD2 (6 bases). This CDR3 region has 14 residues. Germline CDR1 and CDR2: MDHEN and SYDVKM. V gave up 5 bases and J gave up 16 bases, with 24 bases separating them. CDR3 nucleotides: TGTGCCAGCAGTCTCATTGCTTGGGGGGACGGGCAATTCTTC. Translating gives CASSLIAWGDGQFF.

This chain links TRBV10-2 with TRBJ1-3, with D unclear. Germline V lookup: CDR1 WSHSY, CDR2 SAAADI. The V gene lost 3 bases and the J gene lost 1 base, with 13 bases spanning the gap. This CDR3 is built from 16 residues. Here the CDR3 reads CASSDLPVKSGNTIYF. The CDR3 nucleotides read TGCGCCAGCAGTGATTTGCCGGTGAAGTCTGGAAACACCATATATTTT.

V and J are TRBV19 and TRBJ1-1; D is uncertain. Germline V gene data show CDR1 as LNHDA and CDR2 as SQIVND (reference sequence). Between the trimmed V and J ends, which lost 2 bases and 4 bases, there was a span of 14 bases. CDR3 length: 15 amino acids. DNA of the CDR3: TGTGCCAGTAGTATATCGGGCAGGATGGGCACTGAAGCTTTCTTT. Protein sequence: CASSISGRMGTEAFF.

V gene TRBV7-9 combines with J gene TRBJ2-7, with 9 bases lining up with TRBD2. CDR3 length: 13 amino acids. Per the germline V gene, CDR1 is SEHNR and CDR2 is FQNEAQ (reference sequence). Germline trimming cut 7 bases from V and 2 bases from J; bases unmatched to any gene: 3. The CDR3 here is CASTIAGAYEQYF. CDR3 nucleotide sequence: TGTGCCAGCACCATAGCGGGAGCCTACGAGCAGTACTTC.

The sample holds one count of this clone. The gene calls are TRBV3-1 (or the pseudogene TRBV3-2) and TRBJ1-2; 7 bases align to TRBD1. The CDR3 is 14 amino acids. J lost 4 bases, V lost 2 bases, and 4 bases had no gene match. CDR1 and CDR2 (germline): LGHDT, YNNKEL (reference sequence). The CDR3 DNA is TGTGCCAGCAGCCAAAGGGGGCGACGCTATGGCTACACCTTC. Its translation is CASSQRGRRYGYTF.

V usage is TRBV20-1 and J usage is TRBJ1-4; 10 nucleotides line up with TRBD1. This CDR3 has 17 amino acids. J gave up 4 bases and V 3 bases, and 11 bases lay outside the gene matches. The V gene's germline CDR1 is DFQATT and CDR2 SNEGSKA (reference sequence). The CDR3 nucleotides read TGCAGTGCTAGTCCGACAGGGACAGGGGAAGATAATGAAAAACTGTTTTTT. It translates to CSASPTGTGEDNEKLFF.